This T cell receptor (beta chain) was observed in a study of T cell repertoires in cytomegalovirus infection. Study-wide results and limits: People with CMV and the relevant HLA were identified by cumulative public TCR beta family frequency. In two of eight donors, the top clonotype was HLA-C-restricted CMV-specific.

A single count supports this clonotype. Antigen specificity is unknown. Given a much more abundant clone one base away, this may be a read error. Via MiXCR, TCRdb re-called the reads, giving one row per CDR3 protein. The sample includes 250,000 to 300,000 distinct CDR3 sequences, around 13% seen only once; the top ten take about 8.7%. The sequence was collected from a human donor in good health (CMV status not recorded). Some clones in this sample may be carry-over from other donors' samples. The sequencing sample was made of PBMCs.

The CDR3 nucleotides are TGTGCCAGTATTATCGGTAGGAGACAGGGCGGGACTGAATCTTTCTTT. This gives the protein CASIIGRRQGGTESFF. The V and J genes are TRBV19 and TRBJ1-1; 7 bases align to TRBD1. The CDR3 covers 16 residues. Germline loops: CDR1 LNHDA, CDR2 SQIVND (reference sequence).